The 24 T cell receptor beta chains reported below all come from one sample, sequenced in a study of blood T cell repertoires in COVID-19. Profiling relied on immunoSEQ multiplex PCR, and the TCRdb table lists in-frame clones only, not all of them. The sample has about 200,000 clones, around nine tenths seen once. The specimen was peripheral blood. The source is a man aged 60 to 75 who had recovered from COVID-19.

The chain joins TRBV3-1 (or the pseudogene TRBV3-2) to TRBJ2-1; 9 nucleotides line up with TRBD1. Germline loops: CDR1 LGHDT, CDR2 YNNKEL (reference sequence). J lost 3 bases, V lost 1 base, and 10 bases had no gene match. This CDR3 region has 18 residues. The CDR3 protein is CASSQGGRPGQGYNEQFF. For the CDR3, the DNA is TGTGCCAGCAGCCAAGGAGGTCGTCCGGGACAGGGCTACAATGAGCAGTTCTTC.

The chain combines TRBV7-8 with TRBJ2-7; the D gene is possibly TRBD2 (6 bases). This CDR3 is 14 amino acids long. Germline assignment: CDR1 SGHVS and CDR2 FQNEAQ. V shed 1 base and J shed 9 bases, with 16 bases lying between them. In DNA, the CDR3 is TGTGCCAGCAGCTTAGTTTTGTCCGCCGGGGGGCAGTACTTC. It codes for CASSLVLSAGGQYF.

The rearrangement uses TRBV3-1 (or the pseudogene TRBV3-2) and TRBJ2-1; a weak D match, TRBD2 (6 bases). This CDR3 region has 12 residues. Trimming cost V 3 bases and J 7 bases, with 7 bases left between them. In germline, CDR1 is LGHDT, CDR2 YNNKEL (reference sequence). CDR3 DNA sequence: TGTGCCAGCAGCCACCGGGAGAATGAGCAGTTCTTC. Residues: CASSHRENEQFF.

This clone has a handful of counts. The chain employs TRBV10-3 and TRBJ2-1; 7 bases match TRBD1. The CDR3 runs to 15 residues. The trim removed 6 bases at V and 4 bases at J, leaving 9 bases unmatched. Germline loops: CDR1 ENHRY, CDR2 SYGVKD. The CDR3 DNA follows: TGTGCCATCAGAGTTAGGACAGGTGAATACAATGAGCAGTTCTTC. Residues: CAIRVRTGEYNEQFF.

This chain joins TRBV28 and TRBJ2-2; 16 positions match TRBD2. V was clipped by 6 bases and J by 9 bases; unmatched bases: 13. The CDR3 spans 18 residues. CDR1 is MDHEN and CDR2 is SYDVKM in the germline V gene. CDR3 sequence: CASRKNPGLAGGPRELFF. CDR3 nucleotide sequence: TGTGCCAGCAGGAAGAACCCGGGACTAGCGGGAGGGCCGAGGGAGCTGTTTTTT.

This clone has only a few counts. The chain employs TRBV11-3 and TRBJ2-1, with TRBD2 matching 7 bases. V gave up 5 bases and J gave up 10 bases; unmatched junction bases: 11. The CDR3 totals 14 residues. CDR1 and CDR2 (germline): SGHNT, YENEEA. CDR3 region: CASSPSELADEQFF. Here the CDR3 DNA reads TGTGCCAGCAGCCCCTCCGAGCTAGCGGACGAGCAGTTCTTC.

The CDR3 bases are TGTGCCACCAAGGGACAGGGAAACTCCTACGAGCAGTACTTC. Amino acids: CATKGQGNSYEQYF. The rearrangement uses TRBV10-3 and TRBJ2-7; 9 bases line up with TRBD1. V was pared by 10 bases and J by 0 bases, with 7 bases of the junction left unmatched. CDR3 length equals 14 residues. CDR1 and CDR2 (germline): ENHRY, SYGVKD.

This chain links TRBV2 with TRBJ1-3; D remains unclear. CDR1 is SNHLY and CDR2 is FYNNEI in the germline V gene. V was cut by 7 bases and J by 3 bases, with 10 bases left in between. CDR3 length: 13 residues. As DNA, the CDR3 is TGTGCCAGCAAATTGTCAGGTGGAAACACCATATATTTT. It is translated as CASKLSGGNTIYF.

The chain recombines TRBV9 with TRBJ2-7; 12 nucleotides align to TRBD2. The CDR3 consists of 14 residues. The germline gives CDR1 SGDLS, CDR2 YYNGEE. With V trimmed by 2 bases and J by 6 bases, 3 bases remained unmatched. CDR3 region: CASSVTSGSLEQYF. The CDR3, as DNA: TGTGCCAGCAGCGTGACTAGCGGGAGCCTCGAGCAGTACTTC.

The rearrangement links TRBV5-1 to TRBJ2-1, with 10 bases aligning to TRBD2. The CDR3 contains 17 residues. The germline V gene encodes CDR1 SGHRS and CDR2 YFSETQ. V shed 0 bases and J 5 bases; nucleotides not matched to a gene: 8. In DNA, the CDR3 is TGCGCCAGCAGCTTGGATCGAGCGGGAGGGCACAACAATGAGCAGTTCTTC. Encoded protein: CASSLDRAGGHNNEQFF.

V and J are TRBV7-9 and TRBJ2-7; 7 nucleotides agree with TRBD1. V lost 4 bases, J lost 7 bases, and 13 bases stayed unmatched. The CDR3 is 15 residues long. Germline loops: CDR1 SEHNR, CDR2 FQNEAQ (reference sequence). The CDR3 spells CASSSRGQASREQYF. CDR3 sequence (DNA): TGTGCCAGCAGCTCCCGAGGACAGGCCTCTCGGGAGCAGTACTTC.

The chain carries TRBV19 and TRBJ2-1, with 10 bases lining up with TRBD2. V dropped 6 bases and J dropped 4; count of bases not matched to a gene: 6. Germline loops: CDR1 LNHDA, CDR2 SQIVND (reference sequence). The CDR3 totals 15 residues. CDR3 residues: CASRKTSGSYNEQFF. The DNA for the CDR3 is TGTGCCAGTAGGAAGACTAGCGGGTCGTACAATGAGCAGTTCTTC.

The chain links TRBV15 to TRBJ1-4, with TRBD1 identical over 8 bases. Germline loops: CDR1 LNHNV, CDR2 YYDKDF (reference sequence). CDR3 length: 14 residues. V lost 7 bases to trimming and J lost 8 bases; unmatched junction nucleotides: 9. CDR3 sequence: CATKAGTGGEKLFF. The CDR3, as DNA: TGTGCCACCAAGGCCGGGACAGGAGGAGAAAAACTGTTTTTT.

The V gene is TRBV28, the J gene TRBJ1-4; tentatively, D is TRBD1 (6 bases). Germline CDR1 MDHEN, CDR2 SYDVKM. The CDR3 is made up of 15 amino acids. Deletions cut 7 bases from V and 8 bases from J, with 20 bases between. This CDR3 is CASTPVDRWGEKLFF. CDR3 DNA sequence: TGTGCCAGCACTCCTGTGGACAGATGGGGGGAAAAACTGTTTTTT.

The chain employs TRBV5-1 and TRBJ2-3, with 8 bases lining up with TRBD1. With 7 bases clipped from V and 0 bases from J, the junction kept 7 bases outside the gene matches. Per germline, CDR1 SGHRS and CDR2 YFSETQ. CDR3 size: 15 residues. In DNA form, the CDR3 reads TGCGCCAGCGGGCGGGACAGGTATAGCACAGATACGCAGTATTTT. It is translated as CASGRDRYSTDTQYF.

The rearrangement joins TRBV11-3 to TRBJ1-3; 8 bases are a match to TRBD1. CDR1 SGHNT and CDR2 YENEEA come from the germline V gene. This CDR3 comprises 15 residues. V was clipped by 7 bases and J by 4 bases; unmatched bases: 9. CDR3 protein: CASTRQGATGNTIYF. CDR3 DNA sequence: TGTGCCAGCACCCGTCAGGGGGCGACCGGAAACACCATATATTTT. Combining the CDR3 with reference TRBV11-3 and TRBJ1-3 gives the whole variable domain EAGVVQSPRYKIIEKKQPVAFWCNPISGHNTLYWYLQNLGQGPELLIRYENEEAVDDSQLPKDRFSAERLKGVDSTLKIQPAELGDSAVYLCASTRQGATGNTIYFGEGSWLTVV.

The genes are TRBV29-1 and TRBJ1-1; possibly TRBD1 for D (6 bases). Trimming removed 4 bases at V and 0 bases at J, with 9 bases between. This CDR3 is 13 amino acids long. CDR1 is SQVTM and CDR2 is ANQGSEA in the germline V gene. CDR3 coding DNA: TGCAGCGTTGTGGACAGCATGAACACTGAAGCTTTCTTT. Its translation is CSVVDSMNTEAFF.

This rearrangement joins TRBV4-1 to TRBJ1-4; 9 bases match TRBD1. Germline V gene sequence: CDR1 MGHRA, CDR2 YSYEKL. Trimming cost V 3 bases and J 9 bases; bases outside gene matches: 11. CDR3 length: 16 amino acids. CDR3: CASSQDRDRALKKLFF. Here the CDR3 DNA reads TGCGCCAGCAGCCAGGACCGGGACAGGGCATTGAAAAAACTGTTTTTT.

V gene TRBV5-1 combines with J gene TRBJ2-1, with 10 bases identical to TRBD2. The V gene end was trimmed by 0 bases and the J gene end by 4 bases; junction bases not matched to a gene: 4. The CDR3 runs to 16 residues. The germline CDR1 and CDR2 sequences are SGHRS and YFSETQ. This chain's CDR3 is CASSLGGSGGYNEQFF. The CDR3 DNA reads as TGCGCCAGCAGCTTGGGAGGTAGCGGGGGGTACAATGAGCAGTTCTTC.

The chain has TRBV3-1 (or the pseudogene TRBV3-2) and TRBJ2-3, with D tentatively TRBD2 (5 bases). CDR1 is LGHDT and CDR2 is YNNKEL in the germline V gene (reference sequence). V lost 4 bases and J lost 6, with 11 bases in between. The CDR3 sequence is 13 residues long. This CDR3 is CASSRQRGDTQYF. CDR3 bases: TGTGCCAGCAGCCGGCAGCGAGGGGATACGCAGTATTTT.

This clone has just one count. The V call is TRBV7-2, the J call TRBJ1-1; TRBD1 is a possible D gene (5 bases). CDR3 length: 14 residues. V shed 0 bases and J shed 2 bases, with 7 bases lying between them. Germline V gives CDR1 SGHTA, CDR2 FQGNSA. The CDR3 nucleotides are TGTGCCAGCAGCTTAGCGGGGCCCAACACTGAAGCTTTCTTT. Translated: CASSLAGPNTEAFF.

The chain joins TRBV19 to TRBJ1-5, with D unclear. The CDR3 has 17 amino acids. CDR1 is LNHDA and CDR2 is SQIVND in the germline V gene (reference sequence). The ends were cut back, 6 bases at V and 4 bases at J, with 22 bases in the middle. CDR3 DNA sequence: TGTGCCAGTAGCCCAGATTGGACTGACTACGGAAATCAGCCCCAGCATTTT. Its protein product is CASSPDWTDYGNQPQHF.

Ten or more counts support this clone. The V gene is TRBV5-4, the J gene TRBJ2-5; 8 bases map to TRBD2. V lost 0 bases and J lost 0; bases outside the gene matches: 13. Germline CDR1 and CDR2: SGHNT and YYREEE (reference sequence). The CDR3 contains 19 residues. The CDR3 sequence: CASSLVGRGALLHQETQYF. DNA of the CDR3: TGTGCCAGCAGCTTGGTGGGGCGGGGGGCCCTTCTTCACCAAGAGACCCAGTACTTC.

The V gene is TRBV9, the J gene TRBJ2-3; D is perhaps TRBD1 (5 bases). The CDR3 runs 15 residues. The V gene's germline CDR1 is SGDLS and CDR2 YYNGEE. Trimming removed 0 bases from V and 0 bases from J, with 8 bases in between. The DNA for the CDR3 is TGTGCCAGCAGCGTAGCTTCAGGGAGCACAGATACGCAGTATTTT. Protein product: CASSVASGSTDTQYF.